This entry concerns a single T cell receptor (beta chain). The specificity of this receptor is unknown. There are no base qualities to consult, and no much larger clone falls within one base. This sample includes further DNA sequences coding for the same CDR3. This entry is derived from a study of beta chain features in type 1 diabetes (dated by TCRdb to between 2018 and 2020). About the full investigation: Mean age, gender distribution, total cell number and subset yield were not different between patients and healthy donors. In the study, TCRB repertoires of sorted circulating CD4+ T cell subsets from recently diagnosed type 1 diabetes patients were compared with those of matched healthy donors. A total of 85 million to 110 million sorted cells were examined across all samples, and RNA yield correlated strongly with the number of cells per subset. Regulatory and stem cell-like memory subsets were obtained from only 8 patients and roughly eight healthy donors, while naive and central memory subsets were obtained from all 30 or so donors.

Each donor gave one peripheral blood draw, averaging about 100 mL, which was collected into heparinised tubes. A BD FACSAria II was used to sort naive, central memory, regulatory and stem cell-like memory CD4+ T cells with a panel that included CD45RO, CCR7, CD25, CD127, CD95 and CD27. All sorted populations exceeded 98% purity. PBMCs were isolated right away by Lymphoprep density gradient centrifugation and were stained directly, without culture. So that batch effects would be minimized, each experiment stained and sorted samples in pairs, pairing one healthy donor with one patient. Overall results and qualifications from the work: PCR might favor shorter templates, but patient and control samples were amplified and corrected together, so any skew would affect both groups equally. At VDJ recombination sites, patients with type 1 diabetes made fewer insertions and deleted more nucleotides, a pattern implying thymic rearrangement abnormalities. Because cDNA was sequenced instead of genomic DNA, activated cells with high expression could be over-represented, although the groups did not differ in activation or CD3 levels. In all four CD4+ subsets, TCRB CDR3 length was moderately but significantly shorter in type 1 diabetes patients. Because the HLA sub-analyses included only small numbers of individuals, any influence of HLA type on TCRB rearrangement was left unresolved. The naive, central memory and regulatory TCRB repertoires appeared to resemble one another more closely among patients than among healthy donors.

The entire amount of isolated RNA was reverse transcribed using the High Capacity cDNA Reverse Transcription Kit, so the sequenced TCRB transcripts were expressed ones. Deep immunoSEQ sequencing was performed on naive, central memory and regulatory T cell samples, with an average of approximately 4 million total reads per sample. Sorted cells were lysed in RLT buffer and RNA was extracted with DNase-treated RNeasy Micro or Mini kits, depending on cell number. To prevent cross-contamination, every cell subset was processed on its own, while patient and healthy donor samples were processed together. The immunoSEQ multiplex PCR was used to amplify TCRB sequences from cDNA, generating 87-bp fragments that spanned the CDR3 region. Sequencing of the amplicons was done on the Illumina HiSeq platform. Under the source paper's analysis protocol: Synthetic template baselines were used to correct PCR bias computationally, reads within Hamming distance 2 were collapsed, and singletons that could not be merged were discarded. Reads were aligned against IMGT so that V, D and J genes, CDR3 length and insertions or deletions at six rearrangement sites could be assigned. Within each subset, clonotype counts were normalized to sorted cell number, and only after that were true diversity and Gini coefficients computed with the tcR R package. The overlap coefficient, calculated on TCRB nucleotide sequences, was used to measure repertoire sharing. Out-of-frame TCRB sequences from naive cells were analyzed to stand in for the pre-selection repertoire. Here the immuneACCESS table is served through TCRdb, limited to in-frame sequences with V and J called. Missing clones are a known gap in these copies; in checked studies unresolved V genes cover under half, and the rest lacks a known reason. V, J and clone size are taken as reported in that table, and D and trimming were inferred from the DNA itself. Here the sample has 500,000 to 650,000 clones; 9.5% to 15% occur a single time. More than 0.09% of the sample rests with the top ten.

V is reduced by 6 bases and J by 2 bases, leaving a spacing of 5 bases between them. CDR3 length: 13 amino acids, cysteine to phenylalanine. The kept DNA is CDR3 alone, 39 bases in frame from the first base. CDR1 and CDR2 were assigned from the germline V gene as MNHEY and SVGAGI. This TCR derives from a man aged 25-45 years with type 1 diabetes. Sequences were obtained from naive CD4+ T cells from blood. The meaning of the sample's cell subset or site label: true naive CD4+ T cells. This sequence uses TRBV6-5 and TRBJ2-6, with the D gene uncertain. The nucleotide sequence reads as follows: TGTGCCAGCAGGGGCCCTGGGGCCAACGTCCTGACTTTC. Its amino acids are CASRGPGANVLTF.